This T cell receptor (beta chain) was captured by sequencing in a study of blood T cell repertoires in COVID-19. The wider study: Italy, Spain and the United States were the sources of the convalescent and acute COVID-19 samples. T cells, B-cell-depleted T cells, or PBMCs provided the cDNA or gDNA that served as material.

In the source study's methods: Reference gene primers were amplified, and this amplification served to estimate nucleated cell counts. Repertoires were generated with immunoSEQ multiplex PCR, while TCRdb's copy carries only in-frame clones and drops some. V and J calls and clone size come straight from that table; D and trimming were deduced from the DNA. The sample holds 210,000 or so clones, approximately 89% seen once. Sequences were obtained from peripheral blood. The sequence derives from a woman between 35 and 50 years old with acute or convalescent COVID-19.

The CDR3 nucleotides read TGTGCCAGCAGCCTAGGGGCCTCGACAGGAAAGACTTATGGCTACACCTTC. Translated: CASSLGASTGKTYGYTF. The chain uses TRBV27 and TRBJ1-2; D possibly corresponds to TRBD1 (6 bases). The length of the CDR3 is 17 residues. The V end was cut by 6 bases, the J end by 5 bases, with 25 bases between. Per germline, CDR1 MNHEY and CDR2 SMNVEV (reference sequence).